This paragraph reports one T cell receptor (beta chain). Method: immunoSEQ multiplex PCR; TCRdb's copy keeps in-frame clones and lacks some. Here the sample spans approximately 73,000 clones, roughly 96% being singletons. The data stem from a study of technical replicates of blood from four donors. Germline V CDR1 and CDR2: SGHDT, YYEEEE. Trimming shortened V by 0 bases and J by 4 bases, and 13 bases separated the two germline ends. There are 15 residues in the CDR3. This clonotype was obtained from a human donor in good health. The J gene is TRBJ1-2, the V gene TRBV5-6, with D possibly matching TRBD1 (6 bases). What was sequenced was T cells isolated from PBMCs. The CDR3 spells CASSLAQGPSYGYTF. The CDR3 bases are TGTGCCAGCAGCTTGGCTCAGGGGCCCTCCTATGGCTACACCTTC.